This is a list of T cell receptor beta chains from one sample in a study of human T cells and chemical hapten exposure. Via MiXCR, TCRdb re-called the RACE reads, giving one row per CDR3 protein. The sample includes around 340,000 distinct CDR3 sequences, around 7% of them seen just once. The specimen comprised whole blood, sampled in connection with sensitization to the hapten diphenylcyclopropenone (DPC). Receptors originate from a woman younger than 30 with alopecia areata. Some clones in this sample may be carry-over from other donors' samples. Each CDR3 is given with its conserved first and last residue. A D gene is named only where the DNA matches it firmly. Some rows have no size entry. The others give once, few or many, or a class for an expanded clone.

j_call	v_call	d_call	clone_size	cdr3_aa	cdr3_nt
TRBJ2-3	TRBV15	.	many	CATSREGTGASTDTQYF	TGTGCCACCAGCAGAGAAGGGACTGGAGCTAGCACAGATACGCAGTATTTT
TRBJ2-7	TRBV20-1	TRBD2	many	CSARPTSGDIYEQYF	TGCAGTGCTCGTCCCACTAGCGGGGATATTTACGAGCAGTACTTC
TRBJ2-3	TRBV12-3/TRBV12-4	TRBD1	few	CASSLDRGHRTDTQYF	TGTGCCAGCAGTTTGGACAGGGGGCATCGCACAGATACGCAGTATTTT
TRBJ2-1	TRBV21-1	.	.	CASSKSPSGDYNEQFF	TGTGCCAGCAGCAAAAGTCCTAGCGGGGACTACAATGAGCAGTTCTTC
TRBJ2-3	TRBV7-2	.	few	CASSGGGAGSTDTQYF	TGTGCCAGCAGTGGGGGTGGGGCGGGTAGCACAGATACGCAGTATTTT
TRBJ1-1	TRBV7-2	.	.	CASSLVGGPLNTEAFF	TGTGCCAGCAGCTTAGTAGGGGGGCCTCTGAACACTGAAGCTTTCTTT
TRBJ2-7	TRBV29-1	TRBD1	.	CSVVPGQGPYEQYF	TGCAGCGTTGTGCCGGGACAGGGGCCCTACGAGCAGTACTTC
TRBJ1-5	TRBV12-3/TRBV12-4	.	few	CASSSVVGNQPQHF	TGTGCCAGCAGTTCGGTGGTAGGGAATCAGCCCCAGCATTTT
TRBJ1-3	TRBV7-3	.	.	CASSLTGTYNTIYF	TGTGCCAGCAGCCTGACCGGGACGTACAACACCATATATTTT
TRBJ2-7	TRBV12-3/TRBV12-4	TRBD2	.	CASSSLRAGAYEQYF	TGTGCCAGCAGTTCTTTGCGAGCGGGGGCCTACGAGCAGTACTTC
TRBJ2-5	TRBV20-1	TRBD2	few	CSAPFWAAGGKETQYF	TGCAGTGCACCCTTCTGGGCGGCGGGGGGAAAAGAGACCCAGTACTTC
TRBJ2-7	TRBV27	TRBD1	few	CASSLFGTGPYEQYF	TGTGCCAGCAGTTTATTTGGGACAGGGCCCTACGAGCAGTACTTC
TRBJ1-2	TRBV9	TRBD1	.	CASSVAQVEGAGGYTF	TGTGCCAGCAGCGTCGCCCAAGTAGAGGGGGCGGGAGGCTACACCTTC
TRBJ1-5	TRBV27	.	.	CASSLVAGQINQPQHF	TGTGCCAGCAGTTTGGTCGCAGGACAGATCAATCAGCCCCAGCATTTT
TRBJ2-1	TRBV4-1	.	many	CASSQGQGSNEQFF	TGCGCCAGCAGCCAAGGGCAGGGAAGCAATGAGCAGTTCTTC
TRBJ2-3	TRBV29-1	.	few	CSVAGGADSTDTQYF	TGCAGCGTTGCCGGGGGCGCGGATAGCACAGATACGCAGTATTTT
TRBJ2-4	TRBV4-1	TRBD1	few	CASSQDSGTGGLAKNIQYF	TGCGCCAGCAGCCAAGATTCTGGGACAGGGGGACTAGCCAAAAACATTCAGTACTTC
TRBJ2-5	TRBV6-5	.	.	CASSYSRDQETQYF	TGTGCCAGCAGTTACAGCCGGGACCAAGAGACCCAGTACTTC
TRBJ2-1	TRBV10-3	.	.	CAISEGLGEQFF	TGTGCCATCAGTGAGGGCTTGGGTGAGCAGTTCTTC
TRBJ2-3	TRBV7-9	.	many	CASSLSLSTDTQYF	TGTGCCAGCAGTTTAAGCCTCAGCACAGATACGCAGTATTTT
TRBJ2-4	TRBV9	TRBD2	many	CASSVGPSGGMNIQYF	TGTGCCAGCAGCGTAGGTCCGAGCGGGGGGATGAACATTCAGTACTTC
TRBJ2-5	TRBV6-6	.	.	CASSRTGPGRGVETQYF	TGTGCCAGCAGTCGCACGGGTCCGGGAAGAGGCGTCGAGACCCAGTACTTC
TRBJ1-4	TRBV7-2	.	.	CASSFLGVNEKLFF	TGTGCCAGCAGCTTTTTAGGGGTTAATGAAAAACTGTTTTTT
TRBJ2-3	TRBV18	.	few	CASSPPVNADTQYF	TGTGCCAGCTCACCACCAGTAAACGCAGATACGCAGTATTTT
TRBJ1-1	TRBV6-5	.	many	CASSYSGRNRANTEAFF	TGTGCCAGCAGTTACTCTGGAAGGAACAGGGCGAACACTGAAGCTTTCTTT
TRBJ1-5	TRBV12-5	.	.	CASGLVLQNGPSNQPQHF	TGTGCTAGTGGTTTGGTCCTCCAGAACGGCCCTAGCAATCAGCCCCAGCATTTT
TRBJ2-1	TRBV6-7	TRBD2	many	CASSATTGGGESCGGEQFF	TGTGCCAGCAGCGCTACGACTGGCGGGGGGGAATCTTGTGGCGGTGAGCAGTTCTTC
TRBJ2-7	TRBV20-1	TRBD2	once	CSARDLGGGTYEQYF	TGCAGTGCTAGAGACCTCGGGGGGGGCACCTACGAGCAGTACTTC
TRBJ1-1	TRBV12-3/TRBV12-4	TRBD1	few	CASSPGQGRIFRTEAFF	TGTGCCAGTAGCCCGGGACAGGGGAGAATCTTTCGGACTGAAGCTTTCTTT
TRBJ2-1	TRBV3-1	.	few	CASSQGTRERYNEQFF	TGTGCCAGCAGCCAGGGCACACGAGAACGTTACAATGAGCAGTTCTTC
TRBJ1-1	TRBV6-5	.	.	CASSYFSAGQTNTEAFF	TGTGCCAGCAGTTATTTTTCAGCGGGACAAACAAACACTGAAGCTTTCTTT
TRBJ1-2	TRBV9	TRBD1	many	CASSVDGRGTGYTF	TGTGCCAGCAGCGTAGATGGCAGGGGGACCGGCTACACCTTC
TRBJ1-6	TRBV5-5	.	.	CATSAAYNSPLHF	TGTGCCACTTCGGCAGCCTATAATTCACCCCTCCACTTT
TRBJ2-7	TRBV7-2	TRBD1	few	CASSLPDRGLYEQYF	TGTGCCAGCAGCCTACCGGACAGGGGCCTCTACGAGCAGTACTTC
TRBJ1-2	TRBV19	TRBD1	.	CASSPLAQTGKGGYTF	TGTGCCAGTAGTCCCCTTGCCCAGACAGGGAAGGGCGGCTACACCTTC
TRBJ2-3	TRBV5-1	TRBD2	many	CASSLSSGVTDTQYF	TGCGCCAGCAGCTTGTCTAGCGGGGTCACAGATACGCAGTATTTT
TRBJ2-7	TRBV12-3/TRBV12-4	TRBD2	few	CASTAGATEQYF	TGTGCCAGCACAGCGGGGGCTACGGAGCAGTACTTC
TRBJ2-7	TRBV13	TRBD2	.	CASSFSGGPNEQYF	TGTGCCAGCAGCTTCTCGGGGGGGCCCAACGAGCAGTACTTC
TRBJ2-5	TRBV27	.	many	CASTQQGLRQETQYF	TGTGCCAGCACCCAGCAAGGGTTGAGACAAGAGACCCAGTACTTC
TRBJ1-4	TRBV2	.	few	CASQKGNEKLFF	TGTGCCAGCCAAAAGGGGAATGAAAAACTGTTTTTT
TRBJ1-1	TRBV18	.	many	CASSPTGAWSEAFF	TGTGCCAGCTCACCAACGGGCGCTTGGAGTGAAGCTTTCTTT
TRBJ2-1	TRBV5-5	.	.	CASSSGYHNEQFF	TGTGCCAGCAGCTCTGGGTACCACAATGAGCAGTTCTTC